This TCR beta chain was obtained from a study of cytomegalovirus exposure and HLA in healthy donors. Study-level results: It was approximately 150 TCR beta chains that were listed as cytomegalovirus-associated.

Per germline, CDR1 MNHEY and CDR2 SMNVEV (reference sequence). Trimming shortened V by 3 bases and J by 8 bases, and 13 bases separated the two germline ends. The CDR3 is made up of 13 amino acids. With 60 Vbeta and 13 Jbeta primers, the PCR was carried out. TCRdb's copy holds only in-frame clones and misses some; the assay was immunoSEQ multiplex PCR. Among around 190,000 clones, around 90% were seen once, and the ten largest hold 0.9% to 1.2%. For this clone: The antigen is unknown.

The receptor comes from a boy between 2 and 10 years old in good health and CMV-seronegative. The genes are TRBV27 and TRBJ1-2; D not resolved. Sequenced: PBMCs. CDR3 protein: CASSLSGRLGYTF. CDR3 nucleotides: TGTGCCAGCAGTTTGTCCGGGAGGCTGGGCTACACCTTC.